A selection of T cell receptor beta chains follows, all from one sample in a study of T-cell reconstitution after alpha-beta-depleted transplantation in children. MiXCR was run by TCRdb on the PCR reads, yielding one entry per CDR3 protein. Of some 590,000 distinct CDR3 sequences listed, 8% to 11% are singletons. The sample was PBMCs from the stem cell graft donor, taken from the stem cell graft. The receptors shown here come from a human donor who donated a stem cell graft to a child with acute myeloid leukemia. CDR3s include the opening cysteine and the closing phenylalanine or tryptophan. The D gene is left open where the match is weak. Clone size is stated in some rows and not others, as once, few, many or a class when expanded.

v_gene: TRBV27
d_gene: TRBD1
j_gene: TRBJ1-1
abundance: few
CDR3aa: CASSTNRGMNTEAFF
CDR3nt: TGTGCCAGCAGTACCAACAGGGGCATGAACACTGAAGCTTTCTTT

v_gene: TRBV7-9
d_gene: .
j_gene: TRBJ2-5
abundance: .
CDR3aa: CASSFEETVPQETQYF
CDR3nt: TGTGCCAGCAGCTTCGAGGAGACAGTACCCCAAGAGACCCAGTACTTC

v_gene: TRBV20-1
d_gene: TRBD1
j_gene: TRBJ2-2
abundance: many
CDR3aa: CSATTPDRTGELFF
CDR3nt: TGCAGTGCCACAACCCCGGACAGGACCGGGGAGCTGTTTTTT

v_gene: TRBV29-1
d_gene: .
j_gene: TRBJ2-3
abundance: .
CDR3aa: CNARVPPSDTQYF
CDR3nt: TGCAACGCCCGGGTTCCGCCGTCAGATACGCAGTATTTT

v_gene: TRBV29-1
d_gene: TRBD2
j_gene: TRBJ2-7
abundance: few
CDR3aa: CSVDSTSGSYEQYF
CDR3nt: TGCAGCGTTGATTCGACTAGCGGCTCCTACGAGCAGTACTTC

v_gene: TRBV12-3/TRBV12-4
d_gene: TRBD1
j_gene: TRBJ2-1
abundance: many
CDR3aa: CASSPIGQGRNEQFF
CDR3nt: TGTGCCAGCAGTCCGATCGGACAGGGAAGGAATGAGCAGTTCTTC

v_gene: TRBV27
d_gene: TRBD2
j_gene: TRBJ2-5
abundance: few
CDR3aa: CASKRIAGETQYF
CDR3nt: TGTGCCAGCAAAAGGATAGCGGGAGAGACCCAGTACTTC

v_gene: TRBV7-9
d_gene: .
j_gene: TRBJ1-2
abundance: few
CDR3aa: CASSSSTGIYGYTF
CDR3nt: TGTGCCAGCAGCTCAAGTACAGGCATCTATGGCTACACCTTC

v_gene: TRBV4-2
d_gene: TRBD2
j_gene: TRBJ2-1
abundance: many
CDR3aa: CASSQDRSSGKGNEQFF
CDR3nt: TGTGCCAGCAGCCAAGATCGATCAAGCGGGAAGGGAAATGAGCAGTTCTTC

v_gene: TRBV12-3/TRBV12-4
d_gene: .
j_gene: TRBJ2-5
abundance: many
CDR3aa: CASSLKRAKETQYF
CDR3nt: TGTGCCAGCAGTTTAAAGAGGGCAAAAGAGACCCAGTACTTC

v_gene: TRBV29-1
d_gene: TRBD2
j_gene: TRBJ2-7
abundance: many
CDR3aa: CSVAHRLAGEVEQYF
CDR3nt: TGCAGCGTTGCGCACCGACTAGCGGGAGAGGTCGAGCAGTACTTC

v_gene: TRBV7-3
d_gene: .
j_gene: TRBJ2-1
abundance: few
CDR3aa: CASSLPPLEQFF
CDR3nt: TGTGCCAGCAGCTTACCTCCCCTAGAGCAGTTCTTC

v_gene: TRBV19
d_gene: .
j_gene: TRBJ2-5
abundance: many
CDR3aa: CASSIEGFGETQYF
CDR3nt: TGTGCCAGTAGTATAGAAGGGTTTGGGGAGACCCAGTACTTC

v_gene: TRBV7-2
d_gene: .
j_gene: TRBJ2-7
abundance: .
CDR3aa: CASSRGIASYEQYF
CDR3nt: TGTGCCAGCAGTCGGGGTATAGCCTCCTACGAGCAGTACTTC

v_gene: TRBV18
d_gene: .
j_gene: TRBJ2-1
abundance: .
CDR3aa: CASSPLTGTYNEQFF
CDR3nt: TGTGCCAGCTCACCTTTAACGGGGACCTACAATGAGCAGTTCTTC

v_gene: TRBV10-3
d_gene: .
j_gene: TRBJ1-1
abundance: .
CDR3aa: CAGQGAIGEAFF
CDR3nt: TGTGCCGGACAAGGGGCGATCGGTGAAGCTTTCTTT

v_gene: TRBV12-3/TRBV12-4
d_gene: TRBD1
j_gene: TRBJ2-1
abundance: many
CDR3aa: CASSTTTGVGQFF
CDR3nt: TGTGCCAGCAGCACCACGACAGGGGTAGGTCAGTTCTTC

v_gene: TRBV20-1
d_gene: .
j_gene: TRBJ2-7
abundance: few
CDR3aa: CSARGRGQGFHEQYF
CDR3nt: TGCAGTGCTAGAGGTCGAGGGCAGGGGTTCCACGAGCAGTACTTC

v_gene: TRBV6-1
d_gene: TRBD2
j_gene: TRBJ2-3
abundance: few
CDR3aa: CASSREGSTDTQYF
CDR3nt: TGTGCCAGCAGTCGGGAGGGAAGCACAGATACGCAGTATTTT

v_gene: TRBV20-1
d_gene: .
j_gene: TRBJ2-3
abundance: many
CDR3aa: CSARDPKGTDTQYF
CDR3nt: TGCAGTGCTAGAGATCCTAAGGGCACAGATACGCAGTATTTT

v_gene: TRBV7-8
d_gene: TRBD1
j_gene: TRBJ1-5
abundance: .
CDR3aa: CASSPLAGGWDGNQPQHF
CDR3nt: TGTGCCAGCAGCCCCCTGGCAGGGGGCTGGGACGGCAATCAGCCCCAGCATTTT

v_gene: TRBV12-3/TRBV12-4
d_gene: TRBD1
j_gene: TRBJ1-5
abundance: many
CDR3aa: CASSLGTGSSNQPQHF
CDR3nt: TGTGCCAGCAGTTTAGGGACAGGCAGTAGCAATCAGCCCCAGCATTTT

v_gene: TRBV11-1
d_gene: TRBD2
j_gene: TRBJ2-1
abundance: many
CDR3aa: CASSLDPLAGMQDNEQFF
CDR3nt: TGTGCCAGCAGCTTAGATCCTCTAGCGGGAATGCAGGACAATGAGCAGTTCTTC

v_gene: TRBV5-5
d_gene: .
j_gene: TRBJ1-2
abundance: .
CDR3aa: CASRRGTHNYGYTF
CDR3nt: TGTGCCAGCAGGCGCGGGACACATAACTATGGCTACACCTTC

v_gene: TRBV4-2
d_gene: .
j_gene: TRBJ2-6
abundance: .
CDR3aa: CASSQSRTASRANVLTF
CDR3nt: TGTGCCAGCAGCCAAAGCAGGACGGCGTCCAGGGCCAACGTCCTGACTTTC

v_gene: TRBV6-2/TRBV6-3
d_gene: TRBD2
j_gene: TRBJ2-7
abundance: many
CDR3aa: CASSYGGHSGSSYEQYF
CDR3nt: TGTGCCAGCAGTTACGGTGGGCATAGCGGGAGCTCCTACGAGCAGTACTTC

v_gene: TRBV9
d_gene: .
j_gene: TRBJ1-1
abundance: few
CDR3aa: CASSARPQGDTEAFF
CDR3nt: TGTGCCAGCAGCGCGAGACCACAGGGTGACACTGAAGCTTTCTTT

v_gene: TRBV19
d_gene: .
j_gene: TRBJ1-6
abundance: .
CDR3aa: CASSPRGDLPLHF
CDR3nt: TGTGCCAGTAGCCCCAGGGGTGATTTACCCCTCCACTTT

v_gene: TRBV7-3
d_gene: .
j_gene: TRBJ2-1
abundance: .
CDR3aa: CASSAAPTYNEQFF
CDR3nt: TGTGCCAGCAGCGCGGCCCCAACCTACAATGAGCAGTTCTTC

v_gene: TRBV3-1
d_gene: TRBD1
j_gene: TRBJ1-3
abundance: .
CDR3aa: CASSHGQGADTIYF
CDR3nt: TGTGCCAGCAGCCACGGACAGGGGGCGGACACCATATATTTT

v_gene: TRBV6-5
d_gene: .
j_gene: TRBJ2-5
abundance: many
CDR3aa: CASSYPLGGEYQETQYF
CDR3nt: TGTGCCAGCAGTTACCCACTCGGCGGGGAATACCAAGAGACCCAGTACTTC

v_gene: TRBV5-1
d_gene: .
j_gene: TRBJ2-5
abundance: .
CDR3aa: CASSLGGAPQETQYF
CDR3nt: TGCGCCAGCAGCTTGGGGGGAGCCCCCCAAGAGACCCAGTACTTC

v_gene: TRBV6-1
d_gene: .
j_gene: TRBJ1-1
abundance: many
CDR3aa: CASSRDILNTEAFF
CDR3nt: TGTGCCAGCAGTCGGGACATCTTGAACACTGAAGCTTTCTTT

v_gene: TRBV2
d_gene: TRBD2
j_gene: TRBJ2-2
abundance: .
CDR3aa: CASSAGLAGANTGELFF
CDR3nt: TGTGCCAGCAGTGCTGGGCTAGCGGGAGCGAACACCGGGGAGCTGTTTTTT

v_gene: TRBV11-2
d_gene: .
j_gene: TRBJ1-1
abundance: .
CDR3aa: CASSPVRGNTEAFF
CDR3nt: TGTGCCAGCAGCCCGGTGAGGGGCAACACTGAAGCTTTCTTT

v_gene: TRBV18
d_gene: .
j_gene: TRBJ2-7
abundance: .
CDR3aa: CASSPSQAGKFGEQYF
CDR3nt: TGTGCCAGCTCACCTTCCCAGGCAGGGAAGTTTGGCGAGCAGTACTTC

v_gene: TRBV5-1
d_gene: TRBD2
j_gene: TRBJ2-5
abundance: many
CDR3aa: CASSPGTSGQETQYF
CDR3nt: TGCGCCAGCAGCCCAGGGACTAGCGGACAAGAGACCCAGTACTTC

v_gene: TRBV29-1
d_gene: .
j_gene: TRBJ2-3
abundance: .
CDR3aa: CSAGIVGDTQYF
CDR3nt: TGCAGCGCTGGGATAGTCGGAGATACGCAGTATTTT

v_gene: TRBV6-1
d_gene: TRBD1
j_gene: TRBJ2-1
abundance: .
CDR3aa: CASSPPTGQGFNEQFF
CDR3nt: TGTGCCAGCAGCCCCCCCACGGGACAGGGGTTCAATGAGCAGTTCTTC

v_gene: TRBV29-1
d_gene: .
j_gene: TRBJ1-5
abundance: many
CDR3aa: CSVARQQDQPQHF
CDR3nt: TGCAGCGTTGCCCGACAGCAAGATCAGCCCCAGCATTTT

v_gene: TRBV5-1
d_gene: .
j_gene: TRBJ2-7
abundance: .
CDR3aa: CASRVDTLGEQYF
CDR3nt: TGCGCCAGCAGAGTCGACACCCTGGGAGAGCAGTACTTC

v_gene: TRBV15
d_gene: TRBD2
j_gene: TRBJ2-1
abundance: few
CDR3aa: CATSRTSGAYNEQFF
CDR3nt: TGTGCCACCAGCAGGACTAGCGGGGCCTACAATGAGCAGTTCTTC

v_gene: TRBV27
d_gene: TRBD2
j_gene: TRBJ2-1
abundance: many
CDR3aa: CASSPRLAYNEQFF
CDR3nt: TGTGCCAGCAGTCCAAGACTAGCTTACAATGAGCAGTTCTTC

v_gene: TRBV29-1
d_gene: TRBD2
j_gene: TRBJ2-1
abundance: .
CDR3aa: CSAAGTTYNEQFF
CDR3nt: TGCAGCGCCGCCGGGACTACCTACAATGAGCAGTTCTTC

v_gene: TRBV11-2
d_gene: .
j_gene: TRBJ2-1
abundance: few
CDR3aa: CASSLDKTLGGEQFF
CDR3nt: TGTGCCAGCAGCTTAGATAAGACGCTGGGCGGTGAGCAGTTCTTC

v_gene: TRBV6-1
d_gene: .
j_gene: TRBJ1-1
abundance: .
CDR3aa: CASKRWFQGLNTEAFF
CDR3nt: TGTGCCAGCAAGAGGTGGTTTCAGGGTCTCAACACTGAAGCTTTCTTT

v_gene: TRBV24-1
d_gene: .
j_gene: TRBJ2-1
abundance: many
CDR3aa: CATSDLREINEQFF
CDR3nt: TGTGCCACCAGTGATTTGCGGGAGATCAATGAGCAGTTCTTC

v_gene: TRBV4-2
d_gene: .
j_gene: TRBJ1-1
abundance: many
CDR3aa: CASSSEPGTLNTEAFF
CDR3nt: TGTGCCAGCAGTTCCGAACCAGGGACACTGAACACTGAAGCTTTCTTT

v_gene: TRBV29-1
d_gene: .
j_gene: TRBJ2-5
abundance: .
CDR3aa: CSVADPERDF
CDR3nt: TGCAGCGTCGCGGACCCCGAAAGGGACTTC

v_gene: TRBV9
d_gene: .
j_gene: TRBJ1-3
abundance: few
CDR3aa: CASSGAPRTSSSGNTIYF
CDR3nt: TGTGCCAGCAGCGGGGCCCCTCGAACGTCGAGCTCTGGAAACACCATATATTTT

v_gene: TRBV3-1
d_gene: TRBD2
j_gene: TRBJ2-1
abundance: many
CDR3aa: CASSQVGGRTYNEQFF
CDR3nt: TGTGCCAGCAGCCAAGTGGGCGGGAGGACCTACAATGAGCAGTTCTTC

v_gene: TRBV29-1
d_gene: TRBD2
j_gene: TRBJ2-1
abundance: few
CDR3aa: CSVETTSGSRGYNEQFF
CDR3nt: TGCAGCGTTGAAACGACTAGCGGGAGCCGAGGCTACAATGAGCAGTTCTTC

v_gene: TRBV4-2
d_gene: .
j_gene: TRBJ2-3
abundance: many
CDR3aa: CASSQARLGDTQYF
CDR3nt: TGTGCCAGCAGCCAAGCTCGTTTAGGGGATACGCAGTATTTT

v_gene: TRBV7-2
d_gene: TRBD1
j_gene: TRBJ1-1
abundance: few
CDR3aa: CASSSQGQLVGTEAFF
CDR3nt: TGTGCCAGCAGCTCACAGGGGCAGCTTGTGGGCACTGAAGCTTTCTTT